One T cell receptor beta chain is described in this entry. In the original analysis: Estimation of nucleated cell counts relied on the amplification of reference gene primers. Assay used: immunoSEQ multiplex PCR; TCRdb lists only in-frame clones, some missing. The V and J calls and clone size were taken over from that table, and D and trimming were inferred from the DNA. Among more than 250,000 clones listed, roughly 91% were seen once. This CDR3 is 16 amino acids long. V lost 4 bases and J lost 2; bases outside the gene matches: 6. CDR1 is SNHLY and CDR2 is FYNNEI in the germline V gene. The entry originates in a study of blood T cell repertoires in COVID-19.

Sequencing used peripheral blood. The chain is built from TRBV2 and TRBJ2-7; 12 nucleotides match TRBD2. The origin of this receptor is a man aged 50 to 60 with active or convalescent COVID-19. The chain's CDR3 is CASSGLAGVPPYEQYF. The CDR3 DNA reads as TGTGCCAGCAGTGGACTAGCGGGAGTGCCGCCCTACGAGCAGTACTTC.